This T cell receptor (beta chain) was recovered during a study of blood T cell repertoires in COVID-19. Overall study: The United States, Italy and Spain provided the acute and convalescent COVID-19 samples. PBMCs, B-cell-depleted T cells, or T cells provided the cDNA or gDNA that made up the material.

Authors' processing steps: Amplification with reference gene primers provided the estimates of nucleated cell counts. Clones were sequenced by immunoSEQ multiplex PCR, and TCRdb holds only the in-frame ones, with some missing. V and J calls and clone size are those listed in that table; D and trimming were worked out from the DNA. The sample yields just under 150,000 clones, approximately 80% seen once. Trimming cost V 4 bases and J 3 bases; bases outside gene matches: 3. The CDR3 has 15 amino acids. From germline, CDR1 is MDHEN and CDR2 SYDVKM. There are a few counts of this clone. The sequence was obtained from a human donor in a cohort sampled during active COVID-19. Sequenced material: peripheral blood. The V and J genes are TRBV28 and TRBJ2-2, with TRBD1 matching over 9 bases. The CDR3 nucleotides are TGTGCCAGCAGTTCCAGACAGGGGGACACCGGGGAGCTGTTTTTT. Translation gives CASSSRQGDTGELFF.